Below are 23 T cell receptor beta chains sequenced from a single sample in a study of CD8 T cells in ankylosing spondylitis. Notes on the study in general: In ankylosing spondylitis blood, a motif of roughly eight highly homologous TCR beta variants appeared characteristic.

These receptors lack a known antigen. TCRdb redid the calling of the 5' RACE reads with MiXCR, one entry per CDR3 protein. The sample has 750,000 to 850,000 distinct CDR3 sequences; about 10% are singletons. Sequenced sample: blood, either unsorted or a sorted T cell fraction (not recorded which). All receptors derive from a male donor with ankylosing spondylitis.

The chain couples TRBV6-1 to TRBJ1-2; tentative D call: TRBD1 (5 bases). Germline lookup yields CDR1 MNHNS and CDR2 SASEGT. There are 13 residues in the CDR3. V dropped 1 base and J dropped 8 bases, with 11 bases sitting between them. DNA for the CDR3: TGTGCCAGCAGTGAAGGACAGAGTAGAGGCTACACCTTC. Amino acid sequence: CASSEGQSRGYTF.

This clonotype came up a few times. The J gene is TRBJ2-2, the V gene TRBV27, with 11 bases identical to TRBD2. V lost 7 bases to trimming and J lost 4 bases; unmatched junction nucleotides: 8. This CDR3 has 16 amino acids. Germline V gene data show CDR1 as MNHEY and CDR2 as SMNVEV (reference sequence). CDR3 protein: CASTRLAGSATGELFF. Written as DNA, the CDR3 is TGTGCCAGCACTCGACTAGCGGGATCGGCCACCGGGGAGCTGTTTTTT.

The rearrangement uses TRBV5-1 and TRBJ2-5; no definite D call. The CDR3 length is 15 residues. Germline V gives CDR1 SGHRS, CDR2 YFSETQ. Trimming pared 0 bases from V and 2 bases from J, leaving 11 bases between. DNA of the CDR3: TGCGCCAGCAGCTTGGGGGTAGTAACGCAAGAGACCCAGTACTTC. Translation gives CASSLGVVTQETQYF.

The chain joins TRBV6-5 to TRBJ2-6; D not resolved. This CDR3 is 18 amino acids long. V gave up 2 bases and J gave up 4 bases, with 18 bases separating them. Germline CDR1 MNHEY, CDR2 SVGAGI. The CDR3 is CASSYATGFVTGANVLTF. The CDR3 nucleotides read TGTGCCAGCAGTTACGCCACGGGTTTCGTCACCGGGGCCAACGTCCTGACTTTC.

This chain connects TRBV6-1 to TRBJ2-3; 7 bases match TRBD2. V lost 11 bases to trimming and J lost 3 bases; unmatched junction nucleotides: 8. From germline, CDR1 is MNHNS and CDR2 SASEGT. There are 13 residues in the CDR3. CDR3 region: CASTREVTDTQYF. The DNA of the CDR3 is TGTGCCTCCACTCGGGAGGTGACAGATACGCAGTATTTT.

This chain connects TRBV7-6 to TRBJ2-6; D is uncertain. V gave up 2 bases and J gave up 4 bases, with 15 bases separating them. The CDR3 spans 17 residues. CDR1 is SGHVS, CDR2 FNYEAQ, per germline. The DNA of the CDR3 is TGTGCCAGCAGCTTACGGCTGAGTTCTCCAGGGGCCAACGTCCTGACTTTC. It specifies CASSLRLSSPGANVLTF.

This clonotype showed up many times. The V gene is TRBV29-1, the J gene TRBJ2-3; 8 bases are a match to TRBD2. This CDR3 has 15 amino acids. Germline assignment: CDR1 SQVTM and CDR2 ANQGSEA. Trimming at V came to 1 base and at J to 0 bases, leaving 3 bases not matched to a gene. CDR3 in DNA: TGCAGCGTTGAAGGTACTAGCGGTAGCACAGATACGCAGTATTTT. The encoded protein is CSVEGTSGSTDTQYF.

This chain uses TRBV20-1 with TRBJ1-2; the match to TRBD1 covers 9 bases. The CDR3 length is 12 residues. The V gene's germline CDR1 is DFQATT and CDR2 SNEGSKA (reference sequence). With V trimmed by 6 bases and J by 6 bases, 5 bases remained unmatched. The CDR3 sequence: CSADGTGNGYTF. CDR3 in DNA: TGCAGTGCCGACGGGACAGGGAATGGCTACACCTTC.

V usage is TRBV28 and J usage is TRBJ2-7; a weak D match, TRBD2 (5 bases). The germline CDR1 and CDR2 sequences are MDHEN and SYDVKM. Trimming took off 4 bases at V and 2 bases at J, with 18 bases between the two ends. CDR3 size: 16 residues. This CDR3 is CASSSPSGKGAYEQYF. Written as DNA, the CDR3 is TGTGCCAGCAGTTCCCCCTCCGGGAAAGGTGCCTACGAGCAGTACTTC.

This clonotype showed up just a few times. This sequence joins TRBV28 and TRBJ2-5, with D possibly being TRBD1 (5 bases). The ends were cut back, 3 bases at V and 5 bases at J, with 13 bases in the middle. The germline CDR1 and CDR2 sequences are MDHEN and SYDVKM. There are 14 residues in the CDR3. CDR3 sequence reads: CASSLGPTRETQYF. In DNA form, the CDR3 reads TGTGCCAGCAGTTTGGGGCCCACGAGGGAGACCCAGTACTTC.

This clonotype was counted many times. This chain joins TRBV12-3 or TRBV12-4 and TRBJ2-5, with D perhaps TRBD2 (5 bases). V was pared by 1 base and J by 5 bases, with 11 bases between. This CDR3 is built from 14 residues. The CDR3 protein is CASSLGGVRETQYF. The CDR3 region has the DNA TGTGCCAGCAGTTTAGGGGGAGTGAGGGAGACCCAGTACTTC.

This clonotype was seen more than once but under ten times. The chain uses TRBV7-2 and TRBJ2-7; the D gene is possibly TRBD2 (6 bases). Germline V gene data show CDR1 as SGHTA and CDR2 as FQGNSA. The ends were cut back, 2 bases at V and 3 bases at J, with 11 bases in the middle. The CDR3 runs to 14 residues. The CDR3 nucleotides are TGTGCCAGCAGCTTAAATCAGGGAGGCTACGAGCAGTACTTC. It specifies CASSLNQGGYEQYF.

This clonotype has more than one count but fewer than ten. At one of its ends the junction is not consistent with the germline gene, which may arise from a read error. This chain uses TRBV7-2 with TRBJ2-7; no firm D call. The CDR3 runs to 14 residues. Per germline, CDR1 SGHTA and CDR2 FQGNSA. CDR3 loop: CASRDVRSSDEQYF. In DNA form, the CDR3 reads TGTGCCAGCAGGGACGTTAGGAGCTCCGACGAGCAGTACTTC.

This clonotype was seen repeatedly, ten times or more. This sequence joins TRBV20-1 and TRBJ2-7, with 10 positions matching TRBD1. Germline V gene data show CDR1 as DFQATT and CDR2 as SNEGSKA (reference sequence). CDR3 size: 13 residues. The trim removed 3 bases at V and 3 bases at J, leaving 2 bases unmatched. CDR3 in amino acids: CSASRDRGYEQYF. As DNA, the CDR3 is TGCAGTGCTAGCCGGGACAGGGGCTACGAGCAGTACTTC.

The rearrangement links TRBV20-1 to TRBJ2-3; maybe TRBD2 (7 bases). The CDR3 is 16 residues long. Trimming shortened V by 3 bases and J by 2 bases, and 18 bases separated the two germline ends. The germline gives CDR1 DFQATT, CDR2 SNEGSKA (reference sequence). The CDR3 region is CSASWGLAAFTDTQYF. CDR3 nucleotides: TGCAGTGCTAGTTGGGGGCTAGCGGCGTTCACAGATACGCAGTATTTT.

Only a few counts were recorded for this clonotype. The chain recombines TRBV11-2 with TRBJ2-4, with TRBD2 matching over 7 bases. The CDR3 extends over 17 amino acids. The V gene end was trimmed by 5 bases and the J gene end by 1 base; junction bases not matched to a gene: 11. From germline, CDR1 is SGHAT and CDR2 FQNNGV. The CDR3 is CASSVGYSSGAKNIQYF. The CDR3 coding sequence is TGTGCCAGCAGCGTTGGTTACTCTAGCGGCGCCAAAAACATTCAGTACTTC.

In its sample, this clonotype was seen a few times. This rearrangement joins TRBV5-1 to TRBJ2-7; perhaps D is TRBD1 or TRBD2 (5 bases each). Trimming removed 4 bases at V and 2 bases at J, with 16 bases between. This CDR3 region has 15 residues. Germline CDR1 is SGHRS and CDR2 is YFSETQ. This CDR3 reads CASSPTGTVTYEQYF. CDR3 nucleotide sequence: TGCGCCAGCAGCCCAACCGGGACGGTTACCTACGAGCAGTACTTC.

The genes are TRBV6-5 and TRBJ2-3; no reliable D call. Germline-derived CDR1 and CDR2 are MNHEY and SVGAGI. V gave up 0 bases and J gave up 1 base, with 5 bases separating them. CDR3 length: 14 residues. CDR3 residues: CASSYSARTDTQYF. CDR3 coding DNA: TGTGCCAGCAGTTACTCGGCTCGCACAGATACGCAGTATTTT.

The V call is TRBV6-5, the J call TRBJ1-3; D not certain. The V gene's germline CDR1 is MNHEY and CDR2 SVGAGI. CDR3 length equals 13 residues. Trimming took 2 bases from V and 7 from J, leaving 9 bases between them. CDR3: CASSYRSANTIYF. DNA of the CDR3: TGTGCCAGCAGTTACCGGTCAGCTAACACCATATATTTT.

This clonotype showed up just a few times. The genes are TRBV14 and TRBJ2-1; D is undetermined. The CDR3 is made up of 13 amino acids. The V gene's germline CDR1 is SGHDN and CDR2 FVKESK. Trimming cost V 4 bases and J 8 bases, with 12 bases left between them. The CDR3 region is CASSPLGSDEQFF. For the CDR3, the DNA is TGTGCCAGCAGCCCACTTGGGTCGGATGAGCAGTTCTTC.

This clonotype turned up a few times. In DNA, the CDR3 is TGTGCCAGCAGCCGAATGCCGACAGAGACCTACGAGCAGTACTTC. Protein sequence: CASSRMPTETYEQYF. The chain has TRBV7-2 and TRBJ2-7; D perhaps matches TRBD1 (5 bases). The V and J ends lost 5 bases and 2 bases respectively, with 16 bases between them. CDR1 and CDR2 from the germline V gene are SGHTA and FQGNSA. CDR3 length equals 15 residues.

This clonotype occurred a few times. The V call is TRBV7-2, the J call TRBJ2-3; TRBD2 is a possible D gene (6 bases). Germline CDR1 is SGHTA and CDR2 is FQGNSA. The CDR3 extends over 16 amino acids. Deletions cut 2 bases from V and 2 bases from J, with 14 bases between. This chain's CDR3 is CASSLKLSDYTDTQYF. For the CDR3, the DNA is TGTGCCAGCAGCTTAAAGCTATCGGACTACACAGATACGCAGTATTTT.

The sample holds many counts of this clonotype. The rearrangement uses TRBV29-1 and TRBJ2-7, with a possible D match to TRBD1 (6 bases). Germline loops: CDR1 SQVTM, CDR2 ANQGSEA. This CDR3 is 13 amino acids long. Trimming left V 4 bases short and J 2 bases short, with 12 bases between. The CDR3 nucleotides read TGCAGCGTTGTATCTGCAGGGGCCTACGAGCAGTACTTC. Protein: CSVVSAGAYEQYF.